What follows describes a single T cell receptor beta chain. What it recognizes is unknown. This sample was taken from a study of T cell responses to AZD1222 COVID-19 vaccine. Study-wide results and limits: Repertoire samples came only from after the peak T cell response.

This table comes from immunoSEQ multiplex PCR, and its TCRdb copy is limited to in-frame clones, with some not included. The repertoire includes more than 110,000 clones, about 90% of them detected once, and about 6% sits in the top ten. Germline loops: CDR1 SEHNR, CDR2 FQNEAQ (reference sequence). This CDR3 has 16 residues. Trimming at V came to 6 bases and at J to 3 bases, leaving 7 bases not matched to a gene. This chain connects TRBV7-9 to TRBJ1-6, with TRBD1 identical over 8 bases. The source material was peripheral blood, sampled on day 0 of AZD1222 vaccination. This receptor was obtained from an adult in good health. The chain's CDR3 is CASRTPGTGYNSPLHF. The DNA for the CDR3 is TGTGCCAGCAGAACACCCGGGACAGGCTATAATTCACCCCTCCACTTT.